This record covers a single T cell receptor (beta chain). The antigen remains undetermined. Here immunoSEQ multiplex PCR was the method, and the copy in TCRdb shows in-frame clones only, minus some. Of 300,000 to 400,000 clones listed, 80% to 90% are singletons. CDR3 length: 15 residues. Per germline, CDR1 LNHDA and CDR2 SQIVND (reference sequence). The V and J ends lost 7 bases and 8 bases, in that order; junction bases with no gene match: 14. This entry is derived from a study of cytomegalovirus exposure and HLA in healthy donors. Study-wide findings and caveats: Cytomegalovirus association was assigned to over 150 TCR beta chains. Subsequent analysis revealed that first-cohort TCR clusters tended to co-occur in the 120 validation repertoires. Reported performance of the classifier showed diagnosis of cytomegalovirus status with high specificity and sensitivity.

The clonotype was recovered from a woman between 18 and 29 years old in good health and CMV-seronegative. Specimen: PBMCs. The chain links TRBV19 to TRBJ2-1; 7 bases are shared with TRBD2. The CDR3 spells CASTVRGSHRYEQFF. The DNA for the CDR3 is TGTGCCAGTACGGTCCGCGGGAGTCATAGGTATGAGCAGTTCTTC.